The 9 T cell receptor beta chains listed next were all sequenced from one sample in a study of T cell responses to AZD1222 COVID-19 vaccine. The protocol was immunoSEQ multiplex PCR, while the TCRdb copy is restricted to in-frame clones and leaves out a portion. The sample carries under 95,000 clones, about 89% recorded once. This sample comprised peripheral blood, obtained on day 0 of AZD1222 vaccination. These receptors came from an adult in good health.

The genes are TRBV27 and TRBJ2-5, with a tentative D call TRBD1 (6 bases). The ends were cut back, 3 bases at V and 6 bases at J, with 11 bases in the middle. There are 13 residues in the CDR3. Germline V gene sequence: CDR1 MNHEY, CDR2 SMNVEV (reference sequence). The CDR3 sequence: CASSFRGIQTQYF. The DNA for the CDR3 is TGTGCCAGCAGTTTTAGGGGGATTCAGACCCAGTACTTC.

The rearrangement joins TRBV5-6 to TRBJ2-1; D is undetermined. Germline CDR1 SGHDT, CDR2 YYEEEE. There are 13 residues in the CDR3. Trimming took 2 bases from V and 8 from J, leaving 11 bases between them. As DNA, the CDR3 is TGTGCCAGCAGCTTTTCGTGGCTTTATGAGCAGTTCTTC. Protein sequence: CASSFSWLYEQFF.

The CDR3, as DNA: TGTGCCAGCACGGCCTTAAATAGCAATCAGCCCCAGCATTTT. This sequence encodes CASTALNSNQPQHF. The gene calls are TRBV27 and TRBJ1-5; D is unclear. V lost 7 bases to trimming and J lost 0 bases, with 10 bases between them. The CDR3 consists of 14 residues. Per germline, CDR1 MNHEY and CDR2 SMNVEV (reference sequence).

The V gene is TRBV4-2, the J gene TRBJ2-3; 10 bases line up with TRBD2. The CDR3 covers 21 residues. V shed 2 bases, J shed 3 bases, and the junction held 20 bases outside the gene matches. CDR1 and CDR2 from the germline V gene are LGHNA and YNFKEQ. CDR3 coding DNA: TGTGCCAGCAGCCAATCCCTGGGGATAGCGGGGGGCTCCGGAACTACAGATACGCAGTATTTT. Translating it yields CASSQSLGIAGGSGTTDTQYF.

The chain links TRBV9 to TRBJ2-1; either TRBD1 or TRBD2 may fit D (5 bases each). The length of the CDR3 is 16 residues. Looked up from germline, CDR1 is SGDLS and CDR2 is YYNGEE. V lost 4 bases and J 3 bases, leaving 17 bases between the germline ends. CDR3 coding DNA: TGTGCCAGCAGCCCCGCATGGGGGAGTGGCTACAATGAGCAGTTCTTC. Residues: CASSPAWGSGYNEQFF.

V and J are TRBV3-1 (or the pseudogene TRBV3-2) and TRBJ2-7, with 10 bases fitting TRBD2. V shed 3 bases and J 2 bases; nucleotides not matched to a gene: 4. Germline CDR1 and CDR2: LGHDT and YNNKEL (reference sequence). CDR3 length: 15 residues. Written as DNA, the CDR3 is TGTGCCAGCAGCCACTCTAGCGGGAGAACCTACGAGCAGTACTTC. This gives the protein CASSHSSGRTYEQYF.

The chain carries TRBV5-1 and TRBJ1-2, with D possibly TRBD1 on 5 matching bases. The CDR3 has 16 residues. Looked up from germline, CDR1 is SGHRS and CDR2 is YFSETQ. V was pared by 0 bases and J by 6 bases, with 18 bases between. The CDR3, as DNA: TGCGCCAGCAGCTTGGCCATGGGCCAGGGAGAAAATGGCTACACCTTC. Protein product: CASSLAMGQGENGYTF.

The CDR3 here is CASSLVPQGGEQYF. Written as DNA, the CDR3 is TGCGCCAGCAGCTTGGTTCCACAGGGCGGCGAGCAGTACTTC. The chain has TRBV5-1 and TRBJ2-7; perhaps TRBD1 as D (6 bases). The CDR3 extends over 14 amino acids. CDR1 SGHRS and CDR2 YFSETQ come from the germline V gene. The ends were cut back, 0 bases at V and 6 bases at J, with 13 bases in the middle.

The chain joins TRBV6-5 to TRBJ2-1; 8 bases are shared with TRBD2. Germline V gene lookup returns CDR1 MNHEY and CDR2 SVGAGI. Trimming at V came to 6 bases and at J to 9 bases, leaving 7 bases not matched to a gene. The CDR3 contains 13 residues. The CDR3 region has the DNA TGTGCCAGCAGCCCCGGGGGGGGGTTTGAGCAGTTCTTC. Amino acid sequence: CASSPGGGFEQFF.